A single sample gave rise to the 15 T cell receptor beta chains below, sequenced in a study of beta chain features in type 1 diabetes. The study, taken as a whole, reports: The study found moderately but significantly shorter TCRB CDR3s in all four CD4+ subsets of Type 1 diabetes patients.

Sequencing targeted expressed TCRB transcripts, as all isolated RNA had been reverse transcribed. Data came from immunoSEQ multiplex PCR; TCRdb stores just in-frame clones and leaves some out. The repertoire has under 200,000 clones, about 8.1% of them found once; the top ten carry over 0.45%. Antigens of these TCRs are unknown. The source material was central memory CD4+ T cells from blood. These receptors were obtained from a woman under 30 with type 1 diabetes.

This clone was recorded a few times. V and J are TRBV28 and TRBJ2-7, with D perhaps TRBD2 (5 bases). The V end was cut by 1 base, the J end by 4 bases, with 11 bases between. There are 14 residues in the CDR3. The germline V gene has CDR1 MDHEN and CDR2 SYDVKM. DNA for the CDR3: TGTGCCAGCAGTTTATTCGGGATTACTTACGAGCAGTACTTC. Its translation: CASSLFGITYEQYF.

This clone has more than one count but fewer than ten. The chain couples TRBV11-3 to TRBJ2-2; 7 nucleotides match TRBD1. Germline CDR1 reads SGHNT; CDR2 reads YENEEA. J was trimmed by 4 bases and V by 4 bases; bases with no gene match: 6. This CDR3 region has 15 residues. The CDR3 DNA is TGTGCCAGCAGCTCCGGGACAGCTATCACCGGGGAGCTGTTTTTT. Protein product: CASSSGTAITGELFF.

Only a few counts were recorded for this clone. One junction end does not reproduce the germline sequence, and a read error may be involved. V usage is TRBV25-1 and J usage is TRBJ1-6; D ambiguous. Germline loops: CDR1 MGHDK, CDR2 SYGVNS. The CDR3 runs to 11 residues. CDR3 nucleotide sequence: TGCTGGGCCCTTTTTAATTCACCCCTCCACTTT. Protein sequence: CWALFNSPLHF.

V gene TRBV29-1 combines with J gene TRBJ1-2; 9 bases line up with TRBD1. J was trimmed by 6 bases and V by 4 bases; bases with no gene match: 9. Per germline, CDR1 SQVTM and CDR2 ANQGSEA. This CDR3 is built from 14 residues. CDR3 residues: CSVARRDRDHGYTF. Written as DNA, the CDR3 is TGCAGCGTTGCACGCCGGGACAGGGACCATGGCTACACCTTC.

The gene calls are TRBV6-6 and TRBJ2-7; TRBD1 matches 11 bases. The CDR3 totals 14 residues. J was trimmed by 7 bases and V by 6 bases; bases with no gene match: 8. Looked up from germline, CDR1 is MNHNY and CDR2 is SVGAGI (reference sequence). CDR3 region: CASRSGTGGWEQYF. The CDR3 bases are TGTGCCAGCAGGTCCGGGACAGGGGGGTGGGAGCAGTACTTC.

This chain uses TRBV11-1 with TRBJ2-2; 8 positions match TRBD2. This CDR3 has 15 amino acids. J gave up 5 bases and V 3 bases, and 5 bases lay outside the gene matches. Germline CDR1 and CDR2: SGHAT and FQDESV (reference sequence). CDR3 DNA sequence: TGTGCCAGCAGCTTGTCGCAGCGGGAGACCGGGGAGCTGTTTTTT. This gives the protein CASSLSQRETGELFF.

The V gene is TRBV7-2, the J gene TRBJ2-5; TRBD2 matches at 12 bases. This CDR3 has 19 amino acids. The V gene end was trimmed by 1 base and the J gene end by 4 bases; junction bases not matched to a gene: 13. Looked up from germline, CDR1 is SGHTA and CDR2 is FQGNSA. As DNA, the CDR3 is TGTGCCAGCAGCTTAGTAGGTCTAGCGGGAGGGCCAGGGTTAGAGACCCAGTACTTC. This sequence encodes CASSLVGLAGGPGLETQYF.

A few counts support this clone. The V gene is TRBV6-5, the J gene TRBJ2-5, with a possible D match to TRBD2 (6 bases). The CDR3 spans 15 residues. Germline V gene data show CDR1 as MNHEY and CDR2 as SVGAGI. V shed 2 bases and J shed 5 bases, with 15 bases lying between them. The CDR3 protein is CASSYVIGRSETQYF. CDR3 nucleotide sequence: TGTGCCAGCAGTTACGTGATCGGGAGATCTGAGACCCAGTACTTC.

The chain couples TRBV15 to TRBJ2-7, with D possibly TRBD1 on 5 matching bases. Looked up from germline, CDR1 is LNHNV and CDR2 is YYDKDF (reference sequence). V was cut by 0 bases and J by 1 base, with 13 bases left in between. This CDR3 is 16 amino acids long. CDR3 in amino acids: CATSRDPGQGSYEQYF. CDR3 bases: TGTGCCACCAGCAGAGATCCGGGCCAGGGATCCTACGAGCAGTACTTC.

Only a few counts were recorded for this clone. The rearrangement links TRBV18 to TRBJ2-3; 9 nucleotides match TRBD2. CDR1 and CDR2 from the germline V gene are KGHSH and LQKENI. V was clipped by 4 bases and J by 3 bases; unmatched bases: 2. There are 14 residues in the CDR3. This CDR3 reads CASSRLAGTDTQYF. The CDR3 DNA sequence: TGTGCCAGCTCACGTCTAGCGGGGACAGATACGCAGTATTTT.

The V call is TRBV29-1, the J call TRBJ2-7; D uncertain. CDR1 SQVTM and CDR2 ANQGSEA come from the germline V gene. The CDR3 consists of 12 residues. V was trimmed by 4 bases and J by 0 bases, leaving 7 bases between them. The CDR3, as DNA: TGCAGCGTTGGAACAGACTCCTACGAGCAGTACTTC. Translated, it gives CSVGTDSYEQYF.

The chain has TRBV19 and TRBJ2-5; D remains ambiguous. V dropped 1 base and J dropped 3 bases, with 3 bases sitting between them. The CDR3 length is 12 residues. Germline V CDR1 and CDR2: LNHDA, SQIVND (reference sequence). For the CDR3, the DNA is TGTGCCAGTAGTATAGGTAAAGAGACCCAGTACTTC. Protein: CASSIGKETQYF.

The V call is TRBV29-1, the J call TRBJ1-1; TRBD1 matches 10 bases. Trimming at V came to 4 bases and at J to 3 bases, leaving 2 bases not matched to a gene. CDR1 is SQVTM and CDR2 is ANQGSEA in the germline V gene. CDR3 length: 13 residues. The CDR3 loop is CSVGTGGDTEAFF. The CDR3 DNA reads as TGCAGCGTTGGGACAGGGGGGGACACTGAAGCTTTCTTT.

The rearrangement uses TRBV4-3 and TRBJ1-2, with a weak D call TRBD1 (5 bases). Between the trimmed V and J ends, which lost 3 bases and 7 bases, there was a span of 18 bases. The CDR3 runs to 15 residues. CDR1 LGHNA and CDR2 YSLEER come from the germline V gene. The CDR3 DNA reads TGCGCCAGCAGCCATACGGCAGGGAAATCGGGTGGCTACACCTTC. Its translation is CASSHTAGKSGGYTF.

The chain carries TRBV30 and TRBJ2-3; 13 bases agree with TRBD2. Germline loops: CDR1 GTSNPN, CDR2 SVGIG (reference sequence). Losses at the gene ends were 8 bases for V and 3 bases for J; bases not matched to a gene: 2. This CDR3 has 13 amino acids. The CDR3 nucleotides read TGTGCCGGACTAGCGGGAGCAACAGATACGCAGTATTTT. Translation: CAGLAGATDTQYF.